One sample yielded the 12 T cell receptor beta chains listed below, sequenced in a study of OX40 agonist ivuxolimab in advanced cancers. The table came from immunoSEQ multiplex PCR; TCRdb's copy has only in-frame clones and leaves some out. This sample has 65,000 to 85,000 clones, with around 83% found just once. Source: CD4+ or CD8+ T cells sorted from blood, taken in a trial of the OX40 agonist ivuxolimab. The source of these receptors is an adult with an advanced solid tumor such as melanoma, head and neck, liver or kidney cancer.

The CDR3 DNA follows: TGTGCCAGCAGCGTGGACAGCCGCCCATCCTACAATGAGCAGTTCTTC. It codes for CASSVDSRPSYNEQFF. The V and J genes are TRBV9 and TRBJ2-1; tentatively, D is TRBD1 (6 bases). This CDR3 contains 16 residues. Deletions cut 2 bases from V and 1 base from J, with 13 bases between. Germline CDR1 reads SGDLS; CDR2 reads YYNGEE.

The gene calls are TRBV7-5 and TRBJ1-2; the table's D call, TRBD1, was not checked against the DNA. TRBV7-5 is given as a pseudogene. This CDR3 has 18 residues. The CDR3 is CVRSPNRTCRKINYGYTF. The CDR3 DNA reads as TGTGTCAGAAGCCCCAACAGGACCTGTCGCAAGATTAACTATGGCTACACCTTC.

This clone was observed once. V gene TRBV28 combines with J gene TRBJ1-6; no firm D call. Germline CDR1 reads MDHEN; CDR2 reads SYDVKM. CDR3 length: 12 amino acids. V lost 1 base, J lost 9 bases, and 4 bases lay in between. CDR3 nucleotides: TGTGCCAGCAGTTTATCAGGTTCACCCCTCCACTTT. Its translation: CASSLSGSPLHF.

This clone is a singleton in its sample. The V gene is TRBV9, the J gene TRBJ2-1, with D unclear. This CDR3 region has 16 residues. The V end lost 0 bases, the J end lost 7 bases, and 17 bases lay between the germline ends. Germline values: CDR1 SGDLS, CDR2 YYNGEE. The DNA for the CDR3 is TGTGCCAGCAGCGTAGCCCCAGGACCCGGGTGGAATGAGCAGTTCTTC. This translates into CASSVAPGPGWNEQFF. The entire variable domain, with the rest obtained from reference TRBV9 and TRBJ2-1, is as follows: DSGVTQTPKHLITATGQRVTLRCSPRSGDLSVYWYQQSLDQGLQFLIQYYNGEERAKGNILERFSAQQFPDLHSELNLSSLELGDSALYFCASSVAPGPGWNEQFFGPGTRLTVL.

This clone has a handful of counts. The V gene is TRBV5-1, the J gene TRBJ1-2; a weak D match, TRBD1 (6 bases). Germline V gene data show CDR1 as SGHRS and CDR2 as YFSETQ. The length of the CDR3 is 15 residues. Trimming cost V 0 bases and J 2 bases, with 11 bases left between them. The CDR3 region is CASSLAYGQNYGYTF. CDR3 DNA sequence: TGCGCCAGCAGCTTGGCCTACGGACAGAACTATGGCTACACCTTC.

The V and J genes are TRBV7-9 and TRBJ2-3; 9 nucleotides line up with TRBD2. The germline V gene encodes CDR1 SEHNR and CDR2 FQNEAQ (reference sequence). Unmatched junction bases numbered 11, after V lost 3 bases and J lost 4 bases. The CDR3 is 17 amino acids. For the CDR3, the DNA is TGTGCCAGCAGCTTTGGACTAAGACTAGCGGAGTCAGATACGCAGTATTTT. Translating gives CASSFGLRLAESDTQYF.

A remark on this clone: Germline is not matched at one junction end, which may reflect a read error. This chain uses TRBV7-7 with TRBJ2-3; D may be TRBD1 (5 bases). Germline loops: CDR1 SSHAT, CDR2 FNYEAQ (reference sequence). This CDR3 contains 15 residues. CDR3 nucleotides: TGTGCTAGCAGCTTAGGGCAGGGTAGCACAGATACGCAGTATTTT. This sequence encodes CASSLGQGSTDTQYF. Combining the CDR3 with reference TRBV7-7 and TRBJ2-3 gives the whole variable domain GAGVSQSPRYKVTKRGQDVTLRCDPISSHATLYWYQQALGQGPEFLTYFNYEAQPDKSGLPSDRFSAERPEGSISTLTIQRTEQRDSAMYRCASSLGQGSTDTQYFGPGTRLTVL.

This clone was observed a handful of times. This chain connects TRBV11-2 to TRBJ1-3; no clear D. The CDR3 loop spans 12 amino acids. Germline V gives CDR1 SGHAT, CDR2 FQNNGV. V lost 4 bases to trimming and J lost 2 bases, with 3 bases between them. CDR3 residues: CASSSPGNTIYF. CDR3 in DNA: TGTGCCAGCAGCTCCCCTGGAAACACCATATATTTT.

The chain is built from TRBV7-3 and TRBJ2-2; D tentatively fits TRBD1 or TRBD2 (6 bases each). V lost 5 bases to trimming and J lost 7 bases, with 23 bases between them. CDR3 length: 17 residues. Per the germline V gene, CDR1 is SGHTA and CDR2 is FQGTGA. The CDR3 DNA is TGTGCCAGCAGCCCCAGCGTTGTAGGGGGGCAAAGCGGGGAGCTGTTTTTT. It encodes CASSPSVVGGQSGELFF.

The chain combines TRBV28 with TRBJ2-5; D gene unclear. CDR3 size: 16 residues. With 7 bases removed from V and 1 base from J, the gap between germline ends came to 19 bases. CDR1 is MDHEN and CDR2 is SYDVKM in the germline V gene. For the CDR3, the DNA is TGTGCCAGCACGGCGGTCGAACAACCGATCCAAGAGACCCAGTACTTC. Residues: CASTAVEQPIQETQYF.

This sequence joins TRBV5-1 and TRBJ1-3; no clear D gene. There are 16 residues in the CDR3. V lost 0 bases, J lost 1 base, and 11 bases lay in between. CDR1 is SGHRS and CDR2 is YFSETQ in the germline V gene. CDR3 residues: CASSLDSLGSGNTIYF. CDR3 DNA sequence: TGCGCCAGCAGCTTGGATTCTCTAGGGTCTGGAAACACCATATATTTT.

This chain links TRBV28 with TRBJ1-1; possibly TRBD1 for D (5 bases). The CDR3 contains 13 residues. The V end was cut by 1 base, the J end by 6 bases, with 9 bases between. The V gene's germline CDR1 is MDHEN and CDR2 SYDVKM. The CDR3 reads CASSLSGVSEAFF. CDR3 nucleotides: TGTGCCAGCAGTTTATCGGGGGTCTCTGAAGCTTTCTTT.